This T cell receptor beta chain was sequenced for a study of response to subunit inactivated influenza vaccine. TCRdb reprocessed the RT-PCR reads with MiXCR, giving one entry per CDR3 protein. Of approximately 170,000 distinct CDR3 sequences in the sample, 9.5% to 15% were seen once. Trimming at V came to 6 bases and at J to 6 bases, leaving 5 bases not matched to a gene. The CDR3 spans 13 residues. Looked up from germline, CDR1 is MDHEN and CDR2 is SYDVKM. This clonotype occurred a few times. These data were also reused for a study on T cells expressing NK-cell markers. From that second work: Generation of TCR beta cDNA was performed by 5'RACE template switching incorporating UMIs. The eight sequenced donors comprised seven who were HCMV-seropositive and one who was seronegative. About 1.0-7.0% of CD8+ T cells in about six donors belonged to dominant NKG2C+ clonotypes. The leading position in the CD3+CD56-NKG2C+ fraction of several donors also went to these clonotypes. Expanded NKG2C+ T cell clones were not confirmed as HCMV-specific.

The sequencing used CD8+ T cells sorted from PBMCs, collected approximately 12 days after vaccination. The V and J genes are TRBV28 and TRBJ2-7; 10 nucleotides agree with TRBD2. The sequence was collected from a man between 50 and 59 years old who received an inactivated influenza vaccine. The CDR3 DNA follows: TGTGCCAGCAGGCTAGCGGGAGCGGCCGAGCAGTACTTC. This codes for CASRLAGAAEQYF.